This T cell receptor beta chain was identified in a study of Ad26.COV2.S vaccination and SARS-CoV-2 variants. Study results and caveats: The TCR breadth and depth analyses may have produced an underestimate of total T cell responses.

With regard to this clone: Its cognate antigen is unknown.

The repertoire was sequenced with immunoSEQ multiplex PCR; TCRdb's copy has only in-frame clones and lacks some. Here the sample spans roughly 300,000 clones, 88% being singletons. The CDR3 is 14 residues long. Trimming left V 8 bases short and J 4 bases short, with 14 bases between. The germline V gene has CDR1 MGHDK and CDR2 SYGVNS. As for treatment: roughly 18 received Ad26.COV2.S at low or high dose, single or two shots; 5 received placebo; per-sample allocation not given. On day 63 after the first injection, vaccine and placebo recipients gave samples. The clonotype comes from a person aged 18-60 years who received the Ad26.COV2.S COVID-19 vaccine or a placebo. The rearrangement links TRBV25-1 to TRBJ2-2; tentatively, D is TRBD1 or TRBD2 (6 bases each). The sample in question was peripheral blood, obtained in a trial of Ad26.COV2.S vaccine versus placebo. The DNA of the CDR3 is TGTGCCAGCGCTGGGGGGCACTTCACCGGGGAGCTGTTTTTT. Its protein is CASAGGHFTGELFF.